Presented here are 13 T cell receptor beta chains from one specimen sequenced in a study of control samples from healthy donors and cancer patients. Clones were read by immunoSEQ multiplex PCR, and TCRdb kept only the in-frame ones, dropping some. The sample carries 65,000 to 70,000 clones, 84% recorded once. Sequencing was carried out using PBMCs. All receptors derive from a woman between 45 and 65 years old with lung cancer.

The CDR3 nucleotides are TGTGCCAGCAGACGAAACACCGGGGAGCTGTTTTTT. Translating gives CASRRNTGELFF. The V and J genes are TRBV27 and TRBJ2-2, with D unclear. Germline V gene lookup returns CDR1 MNHEY and CDR2 SMNVEV (reference sequence). Trimming left V 6 bases short and J 2 bases short, with 4 bases between. This CDR3 has 12 residues.

Only one count was recorded for this clone. The chain has TRBV29-1 and TRBJ2-5; the D call may be TRBD1 or TRBD2 (6 bases each). This CDR3 is built from 13 residues. Germline loops: CDR1 SQVTM, CDR2 ANQGSEA. Trimming cost V 3 bases and J 5 bases, with 13 bases left between them. The DNA of the CDR3 is TGCAGCGTTGACTCGGGGGCGCGGGAGACCCAGTACTTC. Protein: CSVDSGARETQYF.

CDR3 nucleotides: TGCAGCGTTGAAGATATAGTCGGGGGGCGCGTCGACGAGCAGTACTTC. Protein sequence: CSVEDIVGGRVDEQYF. The chain has TRBV29-1 and TRBJ2-7; D is perhaps TRBD2 (7 bases). The germline CDR1 and CDR2 sequences are SQVTM and ANQGSEA. V lost 0 bases and J lost 5, with 20 bases in between. CDR3 size: 16 residues.

The chain links TRBV12-3 or TRBV12-4 to TRBJ2-5; D might be TRBD2 (5 bases). The CDR3 covers 13 residues. The germline V and J ends were trimmed by 5 bases and 5 bases, with 12 bases remaining between them. CDR3 sequence: CASSPLGGETQYF. Here the CDR3 DNA reads TGTGCCAGCAGTCCTCTGGGCGGGGAGACCCAGTACTTC.

This clone occurred a few times. The rearrangement links TRBV18 to TRBJ1-3; a weak D match, TRBD1 (6 bases). This CDR3 is built from 14 residues. Germline loops: CDR1 KGHSH, CDR2 LQKENI. V was clipped by 5 bases and J by 4 bases, with 12 bases between them. CDR3 DNA sequence: TGTGCCAGCTCATTTGGGGGCGCCGGAAACACCATATATTTT. This sequence encodes CASSFGGAGNTIYF.

This clone came up once. The chain employs TRBV24-1 and TRBJ2-5, with D perhaps assigned TRBD1 or TRBD2 (5 bases each). Trimming cost V 1 base and J 4 bases, with 21 bases left between them. This CDR3 has 18 residues. The germline V gene has CDR1 KGHDR and CDR2 SFDVKD. DNA for the CDR3: TGTGCCACCAGTGATTTTGAGCAGGGAGCCCCAGGTAGAGAGACCCAGTACTTC. Residues: CATSDFEQGAPGRETQYF.

The rearrangement uses TRBV5-1 and TRBJ2-2; 8 nucleotides line up with TRBD1. This CDR3 contains 17 residues. Germline assignment: CDR1 SGHRS and CDR2 YFSETQ. The trim removed 5 bases at V and 2 bases at J, leaving 11 bases unmatched. CDR3: CASSNGQGSFNTGELFF. CDR3 in DNA: TGCGCCAGCAGTAACGGACAGGGCTCTTTCAACACCGGGGAGCTGTTTTTT.

The chain's CDR3 is CASSLSGGQGQETQYF. CDR3 coding DNA: TGTGCCAGCAGCTTAAGCGGAGGACAGGGCCAAGAGACCCAGTACTTC. The chain employs TRBV7-2 and TRBJ2-5; TRBD1 matches at 8 bases. Germline V gene data show CDR1 as SGHTA and CDR2 as FQGNSA. Unmatched junction bases numbered 6, after V lost 2 bases and J lost 1 base. There are 16 residues in the CDR3. The full variable domain, in which reference TRBV7-2 and TRBJ2-5 provide the parts outside the CDR3, is GAGVSQSPSNKVTEKGKDVELRCDPISGHTALYWYRQSLGQGLEFLIYFQGNSAPDKSGLPSDRFSAERTGGSVSTLTIQRTQQEDSAVYLCASSLSGGQGQETQYFGPGTRLLVL.

The chain employs TRBV7-8 and TRBJ1-4, with D unresolved. The V and J ends lost 2 bases and 3 bases respectively, with 7 bases between them. This CDR3 has 14 amino acids. Germline V lookup: CDR1 SGHVS, CDR2 FQNEAQ. The CDR3 is CASSLKGPNEKLFF. CDR3 DNA: TGTGCCAGCAGCTTAAAAGGGCCTAATGAAAAACTGTTTTTT.

This clone was counted between two and nine times. The chain uses TRBV9 and TRBJ2-3; tentative D call: TRBD1 (5 bases). Germline loops: CDR1 SGDLS, CDR2 YYNGEE. Trimming took off 0 bases at V and 1 base at J, with 9 bases between the two ends. The length of the CDR3 is 15 residues. The CDR3 spells CASSVVVGRTDTQYF. The CDR3 bases are TGTGCCAGCAGCGTAGTGGTGGGGCGCACAGATACGCAGTATTTT.

V and J are TRBV5-1 and TRBJ2-3; D might be TRBD2 (6 bases). Trimming left V 6 bases short and J 3 bases short, with 14 bases between. CDR3 size: 14 residues. CDR1 is SGHRS and CDR2 is YFSETQ in the germline V gene. The CDR3 DNA reads TGCGCCAGCAAAGACGGGGGTCAGACAGATACGCAGTATTTT. Encoded protein: CASKDGGQTDTQYF.

The rearrangement joins TRBV11-2 to TRBJ1-1; no clear D. V lost 9 bases and J lost 7, with 12 bases in between. Germline values: CDR1 SGHAT, CDR2 FQNNGV. The CDR3 runs to 11 residues. This CDR3 reads CASVLQIEAFF. In nucleotides, the CDR3 is TGTGCCAGTGTTCTACAAATTGAAGCTTTCTTT.

This sequence joins TRBV4-1 and TRBJ1-3, with D possibly TRBD1 on 5 matching bases. Germline CDR1 is MGHRA and CDR2 is YSYEKL. V was shortened by 0 bases and J by 6 bases, with 15 bases between the two germline ends. CDR3 length: 16 amino acids. This CDR3 reads CASSQDGAAVENTIYF. The DNA of the CDR3 is TGCGCCAGCAGCCAAGATGGGGCAGCCGTGGAAAACACCATATATTTT.